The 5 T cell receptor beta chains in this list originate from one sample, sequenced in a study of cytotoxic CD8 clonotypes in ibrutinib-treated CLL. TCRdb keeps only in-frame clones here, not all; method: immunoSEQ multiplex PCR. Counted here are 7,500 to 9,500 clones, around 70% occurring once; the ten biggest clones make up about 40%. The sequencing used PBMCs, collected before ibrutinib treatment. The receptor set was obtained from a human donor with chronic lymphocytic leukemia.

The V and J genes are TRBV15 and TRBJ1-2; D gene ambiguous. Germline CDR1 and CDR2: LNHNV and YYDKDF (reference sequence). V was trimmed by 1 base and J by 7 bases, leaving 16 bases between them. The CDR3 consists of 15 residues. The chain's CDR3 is CATSRGELGMGGYTF. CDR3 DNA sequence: TGTGCCACCAGCAGAGGGGAATTGGGTATGGGTGGCTACACCTTC.

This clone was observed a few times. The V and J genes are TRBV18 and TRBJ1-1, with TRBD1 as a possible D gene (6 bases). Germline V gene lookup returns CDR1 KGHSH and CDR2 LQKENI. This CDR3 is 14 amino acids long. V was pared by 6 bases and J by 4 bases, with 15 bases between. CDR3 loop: CASSRNRDSTEAFF. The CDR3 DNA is TGTGCCAGCTCTCGGAACAGGGATTCCACTGAAGCTTTCTTT.

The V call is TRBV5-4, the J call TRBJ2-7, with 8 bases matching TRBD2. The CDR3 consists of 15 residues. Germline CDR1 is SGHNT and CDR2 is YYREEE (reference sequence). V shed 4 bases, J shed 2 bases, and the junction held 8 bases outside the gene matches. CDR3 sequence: CASSPVAGSTYEQYF. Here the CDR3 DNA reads TGTGCCAGCAGCCCCGTAGCGGGGTCCACCTACGAGCAGTACTTC.

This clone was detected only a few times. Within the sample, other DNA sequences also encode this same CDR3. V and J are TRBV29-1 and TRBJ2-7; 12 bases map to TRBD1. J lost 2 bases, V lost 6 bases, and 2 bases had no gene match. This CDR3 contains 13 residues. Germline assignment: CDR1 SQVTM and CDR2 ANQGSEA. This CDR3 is CSVGQGAAYEQYF. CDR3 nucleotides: TGCAGCGTGGGACAGGGGGCAGCCTACGAGCAGTACTTC.

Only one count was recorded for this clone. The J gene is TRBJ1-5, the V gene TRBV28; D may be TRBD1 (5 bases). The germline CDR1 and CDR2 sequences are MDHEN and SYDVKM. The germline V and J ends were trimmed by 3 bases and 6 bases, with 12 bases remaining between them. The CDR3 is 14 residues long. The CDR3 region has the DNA TGTGCCAGCAGTTTCTCTGGTGGGGGTCAGCCCCAGCATTTT. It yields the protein CASSFSGGGQPQHF. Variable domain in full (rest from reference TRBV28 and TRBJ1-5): DVKVTQSSRYLVKRTGEKVFLECVQDMDHENMFWYRQDPGLGLRLIYFSYDVKMKEKGDIPEGYSVSREKKERFSLILESASTNQTSMYLCASSFSGGGQPQHFGDGTRLSIL.